This note documents a single T cell receptor (beta chain) sequence. This sample was included in a study of blood T cell repertoires in COVID-19. Under the authors' procedure: Researchers report that nucleated cell counts were estimated from reference gene primer amplification. Repertoires were generated with immunoSEQ multiplex PCR, while TCRdb's copy carries only in-frame clones and drops some. The D gene and trimming were derived from the DNA, and the V and J assignments and clone size from that table. The table lists around 72,000 clones, around 90% of them singletons, with around 28% in the top ten. The J segment lost 5 bases and the V segment lost 8 bases, leaving 7 bases of the junction unmatched. There are 14 residues in the CDR3. Germline CDR1 is MNHEY and CDR2 is SMNVEV (reference sequence).

Sample: peripheral blood. The chain has TRBV27 and TRBJ2-2; 8 positions agree with TRBD1. The sequence derives from a man aged 50 to 59 with acute or convalescent COVID-19. The CDR3: CASQDRELTGELFF. CDR3 nucleotide sequence: TGTGCCAGCCAGGACAGGGAACTAACCGGGGAGCTGTTTTTT.